Sequencing of this T cell receptor (beta chain) was carried out in a study of cytomegalovirus exposure and HLA in healthy donors. Turning to this clone: Its antigen is not known.

General observations from the study: Rates of TCR association differed by HLA locus in a later analysis, with DRB1 highest and HLA-C lowest. Most likely, a cluster of highly shared sequence variants arose as a sequencing artifact. Reportedly, fewer N-insertions than the roughly 690-donor mean appeared in an Asian-associated ancestry cluster in a later analysis.

J gave up 5 bases and V 5 bases, and 10 bases lay outside the gene matches. This CDR3 spans 16 amino acids. Germline-derived CDR1 and CDR2 are SGHNT and YENEEA. PCR amplification relied on 60 Vbeta primers (plus 13 Jbeta primers). Method: immunoSEQ multiplex PCR; TCRdb's copy keeps in-frame clones and lacks some. The sample yields roughly 140,000 clones, roughly four fifths seen once. The gene calls are TRBV11-3 and TRBJ2-1, with TRBD1 matching over 9 bases. This TCR derives from a man aged 18 to 30 in good health and CMV-seronegative. Specimen: PBMCs. CDR3 coding DNA: TGTGCCAGCAGCACACCCGACAGGGGGTTGGACAATGAGCAGTTCTTC. This gives the protein CASSTPDRGLDNEQFF.